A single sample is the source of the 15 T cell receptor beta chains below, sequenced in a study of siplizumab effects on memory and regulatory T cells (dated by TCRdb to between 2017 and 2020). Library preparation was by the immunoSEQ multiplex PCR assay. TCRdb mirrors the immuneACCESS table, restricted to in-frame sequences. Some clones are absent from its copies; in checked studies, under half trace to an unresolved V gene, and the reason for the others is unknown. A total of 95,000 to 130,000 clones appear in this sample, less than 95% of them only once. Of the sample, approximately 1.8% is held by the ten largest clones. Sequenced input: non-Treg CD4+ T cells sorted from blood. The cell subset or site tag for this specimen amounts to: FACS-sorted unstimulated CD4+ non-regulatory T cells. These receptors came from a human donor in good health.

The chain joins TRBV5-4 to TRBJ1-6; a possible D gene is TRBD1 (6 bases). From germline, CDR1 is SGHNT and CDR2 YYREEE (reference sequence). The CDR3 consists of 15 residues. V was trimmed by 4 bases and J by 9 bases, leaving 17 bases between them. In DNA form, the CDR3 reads TGTGCCAGCAGCCCAAGGGAGGGGGATGCTTCACCCCTCCACTTT. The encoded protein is CASSPREGDASPLHF. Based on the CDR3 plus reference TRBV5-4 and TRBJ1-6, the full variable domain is ETGVTQSPTHLIKTRGQQVTLRCSSQSGHNTVSWYQQALGQGPQFIFQYYREEENGRGNFPPRFSGLQFPNYSSELNVNALELDDSALYLCASSPREGDASPLHFGNGTRLTVT.

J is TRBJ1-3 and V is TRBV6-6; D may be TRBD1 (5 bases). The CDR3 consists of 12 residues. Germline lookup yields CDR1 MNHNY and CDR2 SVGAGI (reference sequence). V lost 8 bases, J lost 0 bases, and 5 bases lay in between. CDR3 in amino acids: CASDSSGNTIYF. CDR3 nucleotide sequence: TGTGCCAGCGACAGCTCTGGAAACACCATATATTTT.

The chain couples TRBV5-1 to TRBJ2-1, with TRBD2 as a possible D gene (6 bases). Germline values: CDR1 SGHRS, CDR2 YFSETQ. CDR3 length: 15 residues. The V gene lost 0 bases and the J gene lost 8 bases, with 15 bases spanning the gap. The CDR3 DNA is TGCGCCAGCAGCTTGGTTGGGACTCCCTTGGATGAGCAGTTCTTC. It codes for CASSLVGTPLDEQFF.

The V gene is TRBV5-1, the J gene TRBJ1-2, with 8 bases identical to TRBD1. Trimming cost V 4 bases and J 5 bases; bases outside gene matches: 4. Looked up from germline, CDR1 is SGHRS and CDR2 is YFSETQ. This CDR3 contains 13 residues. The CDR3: CASSTGQEYGYTF. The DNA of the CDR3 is TGCGCCAGCAGCACGGGACAGGAGTATGGCTACACCTTC.

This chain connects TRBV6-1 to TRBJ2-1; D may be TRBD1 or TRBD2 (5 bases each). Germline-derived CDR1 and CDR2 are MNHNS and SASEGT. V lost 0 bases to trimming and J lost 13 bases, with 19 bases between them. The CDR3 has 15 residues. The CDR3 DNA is TGTGCCAGCAGTGAAGCGAGGTACGGTGGGGGTTTTCAGTTCTTC. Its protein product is CASSEARYGGGFQFF.

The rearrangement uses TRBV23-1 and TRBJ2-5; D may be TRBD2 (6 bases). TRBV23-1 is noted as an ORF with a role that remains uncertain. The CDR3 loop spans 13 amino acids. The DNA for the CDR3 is TGCGCTCTGAAATTAGCGGCTCAAGAGACCCAGTACTTC. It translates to CALKLAAQETQYF.

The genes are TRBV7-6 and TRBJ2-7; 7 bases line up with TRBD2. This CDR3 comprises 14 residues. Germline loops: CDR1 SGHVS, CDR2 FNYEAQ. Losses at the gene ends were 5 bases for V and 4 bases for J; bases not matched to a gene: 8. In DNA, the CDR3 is TGTGCCAGCAGCCACGGGGGGAACGAATACGAGCAGTACTTC. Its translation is CASSHGGNEYEQYF.

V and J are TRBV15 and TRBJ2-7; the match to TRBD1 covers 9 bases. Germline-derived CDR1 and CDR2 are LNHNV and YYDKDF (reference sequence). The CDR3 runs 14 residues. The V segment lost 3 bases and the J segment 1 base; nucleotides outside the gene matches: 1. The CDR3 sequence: CATSRDRGSYEQYF. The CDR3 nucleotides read TGTGCCACCAGCAGGGACAGGGGATCCTACGAGCAGTACTTC.

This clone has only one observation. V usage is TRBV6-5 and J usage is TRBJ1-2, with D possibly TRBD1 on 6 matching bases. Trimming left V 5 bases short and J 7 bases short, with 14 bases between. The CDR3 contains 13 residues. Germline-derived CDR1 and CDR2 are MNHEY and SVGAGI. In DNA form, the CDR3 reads TGTGCCAGCAGTAACCGACAGGACGGTGGCTACACCTTC. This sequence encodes CASSNRQDGGYTF.

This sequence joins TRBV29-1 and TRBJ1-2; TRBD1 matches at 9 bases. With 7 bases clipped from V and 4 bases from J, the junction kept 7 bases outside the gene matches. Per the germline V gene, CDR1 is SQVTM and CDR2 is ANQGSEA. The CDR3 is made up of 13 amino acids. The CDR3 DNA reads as TGCAGCGCCTGGACAGGGGAGGGCTATGGCTACACCTTC. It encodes CSAWTGEGYGYTF.

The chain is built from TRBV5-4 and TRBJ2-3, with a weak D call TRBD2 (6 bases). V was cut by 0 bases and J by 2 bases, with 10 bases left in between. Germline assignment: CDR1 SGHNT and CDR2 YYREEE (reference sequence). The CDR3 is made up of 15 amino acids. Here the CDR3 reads CASSLGAGTTDTQYF. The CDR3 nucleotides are TGTGCCAGCAGCTTGGGGGCGGGGACCACAGATACGCAGTATTTT. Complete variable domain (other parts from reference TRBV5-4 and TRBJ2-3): ETGVTQSPTHLIKTRGQQVTLRCSSQSGHNTVSWYQQALGQGPQFIFQYYREEENGRGNFPPRFSGLQFPNYSSELNVNALELDDSALYLCASSLGAGTTDTQYFGPGTRLTVL.

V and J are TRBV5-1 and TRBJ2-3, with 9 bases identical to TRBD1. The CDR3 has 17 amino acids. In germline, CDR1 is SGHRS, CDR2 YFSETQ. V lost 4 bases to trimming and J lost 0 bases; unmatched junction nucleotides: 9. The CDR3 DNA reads TGCGCCAGCAGCCTTCCACAGGGGGCCACCAGCACAGATACGCAGTATTTT. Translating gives CASSLPQGATSTDTQYF.

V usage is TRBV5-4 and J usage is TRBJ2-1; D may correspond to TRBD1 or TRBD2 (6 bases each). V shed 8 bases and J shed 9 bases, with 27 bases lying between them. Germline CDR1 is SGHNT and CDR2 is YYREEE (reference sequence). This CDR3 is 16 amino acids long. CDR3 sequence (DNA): TGTGCCAGTAACAACGGGGGCTTGGGATCAGAGGGTGAGCAGTTCTTC. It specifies CASNNGGLGSEGEQFF.

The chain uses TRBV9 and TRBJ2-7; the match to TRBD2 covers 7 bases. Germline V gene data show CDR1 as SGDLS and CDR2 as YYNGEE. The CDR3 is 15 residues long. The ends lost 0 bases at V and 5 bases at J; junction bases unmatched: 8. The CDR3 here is CASSVGIGGWDEQYF. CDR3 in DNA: TGTGCCAGCAGCGTAGGGATCGGGGGGTGGGACGAGCAGTACTTC.

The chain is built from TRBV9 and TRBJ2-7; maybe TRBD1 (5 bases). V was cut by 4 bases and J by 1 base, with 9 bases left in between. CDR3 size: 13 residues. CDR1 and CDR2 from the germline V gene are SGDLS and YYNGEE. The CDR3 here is CASSQGMSYEQYF. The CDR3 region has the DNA TGTGCCAGCAGCCAGGGAATGTCCTACGAGCAGTACTTC.